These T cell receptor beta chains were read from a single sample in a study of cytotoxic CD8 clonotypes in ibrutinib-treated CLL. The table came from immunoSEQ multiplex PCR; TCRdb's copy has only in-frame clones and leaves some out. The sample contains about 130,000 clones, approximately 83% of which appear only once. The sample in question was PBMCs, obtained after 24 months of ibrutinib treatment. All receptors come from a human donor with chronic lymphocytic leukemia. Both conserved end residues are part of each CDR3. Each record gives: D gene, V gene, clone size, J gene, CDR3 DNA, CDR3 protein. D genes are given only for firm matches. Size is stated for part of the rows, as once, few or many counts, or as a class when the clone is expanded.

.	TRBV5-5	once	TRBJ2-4	TGTGCCAGCAGCTTGGAGGGGTATAAGCGGTTAGCCAAAAACATTCAGTACTTC	CASSLEGYKRLAKNIQYF
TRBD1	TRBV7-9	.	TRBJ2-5	TGTGCCAGCAGCCTGGACAGGGAGACCCAGTACTTC	CASSLDRETQYF
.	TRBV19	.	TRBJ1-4	TGTGCCAGTAGTCCCAGGTGGCAGGGTGGTGCAACTAATGAAAAACTGTTTTTT	CASSPRWQGGATNEKLFF
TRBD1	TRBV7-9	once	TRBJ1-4	TGTGCCAGCAGCCCGAGCCGGGACAGGATATTCTCGGTTTTT	CASSPSRDRIFSVF
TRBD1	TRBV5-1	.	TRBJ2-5	TGCGCCAGCAGCTTGGCCTGGACAGGGGAAGCGGAGACCCAGTACTTC	CASSLAWTGEAETQYF
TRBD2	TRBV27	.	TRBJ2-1	TGTGCCAGCAGTCCGTCCCGGGGGGGTCCACCCAATGAGCAGTTCTTC	CASSPSRGGPPNEQFF
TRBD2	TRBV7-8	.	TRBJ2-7	TGTGCCAGCAGCTTGGCGGGAGGGTTCGCATACGAGCAGTACTTC	CASSLAGGFAYEQYF
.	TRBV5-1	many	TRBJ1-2	TGCGCCAGCAGCTTGGGCAGGGGCAGCTATGGCTACACCTTC	CASSLGRGSYGYTF
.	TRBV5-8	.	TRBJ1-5	TGTGCCAGCAGCGCCCTAGGTCAGCCCCAGCATTTT	CASSALGQPQHF
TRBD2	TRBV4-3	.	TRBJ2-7	TGCGCCAGCAGCCAAGTTGGGAGGGCCTACGAGCAGTACTTC	CASSQVGRAYEQYF
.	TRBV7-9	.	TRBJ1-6	TGTGCCAGCAGCTTTACTCAGACCTATAATTCACCCCTCCACTTT	CASSFTQTYNSPLHF
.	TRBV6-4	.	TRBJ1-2	TGTGCCAGCAGTCCCGGGACATCAAACTATGGCTACACCTTC	CASSPGTSNYGYTF
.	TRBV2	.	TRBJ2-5	TGTGCCAGCTCCGCAGGGAAAGAGACCCAGTACTTC	CASSAGKETQYF
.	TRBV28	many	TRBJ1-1	TGTGCCCCCCCAGTCAGGAACACGAAAGCTTTCTTT	CAPPVRNTKAFF
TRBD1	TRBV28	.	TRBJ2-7	TGTGCCAGCAGTTTAAGCCCCCAGATGGGACAGGGATACTTC	CASSLSPQMGQGYF
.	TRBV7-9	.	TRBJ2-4	TGTGCCAGCAGTCCCCCGGCTCTAGCCAAAAACATTCAGTACTTC	CASSPPALAKNIQYF
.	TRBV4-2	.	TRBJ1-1	TGTGCCAGCAGCCCCCGCACAGGCCACTCTATGAACACTGAAGCTTTCTTT	CASSPRTGHSMNTEAFF
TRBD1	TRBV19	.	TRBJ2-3	TGTGCCAGTAGTATTACTGCGGCAGGGGGCTTTGGAGATACGCAGTATTTT	CASSITAAGGFGDTQYF
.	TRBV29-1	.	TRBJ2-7	TGCAGCGTTATTAAGGGGCCGGGTCCCGAGCAGTACTTC	CSVIKGPGPEQYF
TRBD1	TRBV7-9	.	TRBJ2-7	TGTGCCAGCAGCGCCCGACAGGGGTCGGACTCCTACGAGCAGTACTTC	CASSARQGSDSYEQYF
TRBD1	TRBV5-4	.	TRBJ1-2	TGTGCCAGCAGCACCCGGACAGGGGAGGATGGCTACACCTTC	CASSTRTGEDGYTF
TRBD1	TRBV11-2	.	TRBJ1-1	TGTGCCAGCATCCGGACAGGGGGAAAGGGATTGAACACTGAAGCTTTCTTT	CASIRTGGKGLNTEAFF
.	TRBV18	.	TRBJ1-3	TGTGCCAGCTCAGCGACAGGCCCGAGCTCTGGAAACACCATATATTTT	CASSATGPSSGNTIYF
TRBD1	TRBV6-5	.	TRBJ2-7	TGTGCCAGCAGCCGGGACAGGAACTACGAGCAGTACTTC	CASSRDRNYEQYF
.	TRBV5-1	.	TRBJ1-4	TGCGCCAGCAGCTTGGGACAGCCAGGATATGAAAAACTGTTTTTT	CASSLGQPGYEKLFF
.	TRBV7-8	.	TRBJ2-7	TGTGCCAGCAGCTTAGGCAGGACAGATACCTACGAGCAGTACTTC	CASSLGRTDTYEQYF
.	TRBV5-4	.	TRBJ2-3	TGTGCCAGCAGCTCGCGGGGAGCGAACACAGATACGCAGTATTTT	CASSSRGANTDTQYF
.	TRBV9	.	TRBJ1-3	TGTGCCAGCAGCGCAGATGGTTCTGGAAACACCATATATTTT	CASSADGSGNTIYF
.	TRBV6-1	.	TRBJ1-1	TGTGCCAGCAGTACGGGCCGGTTGAACACTGAAGCTTTCTTT	CASSTGRLNTEAFF
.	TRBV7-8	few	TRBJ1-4	TGTGCCAGCAGCCCCGAGGAAGGAGGAACTAATGAAAAACTGTTTTTT	CASSPEEGGTNEKLFF
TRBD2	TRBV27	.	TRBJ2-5	TGTGCCACGTCGGGGGGAGGTTTGGAGACCCAGTACTTC	CATSGGGLETQYF
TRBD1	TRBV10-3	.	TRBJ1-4	TGTGCCATCAGCGCCTCTCAAGGGGGCGAAAAACTGTTTTTT	CAISASQGGEKLFF
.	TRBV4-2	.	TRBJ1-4	TGTGCCAGCAGCCAAGACGAACTTAATGAAAAACTGTTTTTT	CASSQDELNEKLFF
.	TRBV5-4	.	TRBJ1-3	TGTGCCAGCAGCCCCCAGAGCTCTGGAAACACCATATATTTT	CASSPQSSGNTIYF
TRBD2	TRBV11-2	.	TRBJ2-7	TGTGCCAGCAGCCTATACCCACATAGGGGCGGGGGGCAGACCTACGAGCAGTACTTC	CASSLYPHRGGGQTYEQYF
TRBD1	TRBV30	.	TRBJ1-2	TGTGCCTGGAGTGTACGGGGGACAGCTAACTATGGCTACACCTTC	CAWSVRGTANYGYTF
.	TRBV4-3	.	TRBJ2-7	TGCGCCAGCAGCCAAGATCGGGGAAACTACGAGCAGTACTTC	CASSQDRGNYEQYF
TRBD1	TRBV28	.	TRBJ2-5	TGTGCCAGCAGACCACAGGGGGCAGAGACCCAGTACTTC	CASRPQGAETQYF
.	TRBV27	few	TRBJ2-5	TGTGCCAGCAGACCCCCCGGCCTCGGTGGGACCCAGTACTTC	CASRPPGLGGTQYF
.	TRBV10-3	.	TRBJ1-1	TGTGCCATCACTCCTGGGGGGGGCAGGGGCACTGAAGCTTTCTTT	CAITPGGGRGTEAFF
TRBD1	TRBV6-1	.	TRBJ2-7	TGTGCCAGCAGTGGACAGGGGGGAGCCTACGAGCAGTACTTC	CASSGQGGAYEQYF
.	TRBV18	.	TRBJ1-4	TGTGCCAGCTCACCGGGCGGGGGCGGACTCGAAAAACTGTTTTTT	CASSPGGGGLEKLFF
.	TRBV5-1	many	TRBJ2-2	TGCGCCAGCAGCAGCCTTGGACTGACCTACACCGGGGAGCTGTTTTTT	CASSSLGLTYTGELFF
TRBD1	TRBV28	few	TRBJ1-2	TGTGCCAGCATTGCAGGGGGCTACTATGGCTACACCTTC	CASIAGGYYGYTF
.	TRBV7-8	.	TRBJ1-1	TGTGCCAGCAGCTTAGCGGGGGCGAGGAACACTGAAGCTTTCTTT	CASSLAGARNTEAFF
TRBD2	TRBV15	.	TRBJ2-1	TGTGCCACCAGCAGAGGCGGGAGGGCCTTCTACAATGAGCAGTTCTTC	CATSRGGRAFYNEQFF
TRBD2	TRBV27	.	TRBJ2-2	TGTGCCACCGCGGGGGGGATTACCGGGGAGCTGTTTTTT	CATAGGITGELFF
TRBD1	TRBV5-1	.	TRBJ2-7	TGCGCCAGCAGCCCTATAGGTGACAGGGCGGATCATTACGAGCAGTACTTC	CASSPIGDRADHYEQYF
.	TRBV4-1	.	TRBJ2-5	TGCGCCAGCAGCCCCTACCCGGGCGGAGAGGAGACCCAGTACTTC	CASSPYPGGEETQYF
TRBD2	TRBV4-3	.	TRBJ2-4	TGCGCCAGCAGCGCTGAGCTAGCGGGAGGGGAGGAGTACTTC	CASSAELAGGEEYF
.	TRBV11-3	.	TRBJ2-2	TGTGCCAGCAGCTTACAGGAGAACACCGGGGAGCTGTTTTTT	CASSLQENTGELFF
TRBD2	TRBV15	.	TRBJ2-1	TGTGCCACCAGCAGGTTCGGGACTAGCGGTTACAATGAGCAGTTCTTC	CATSRFGTSGYNEQFF
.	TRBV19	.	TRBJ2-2	TGTGCCAGTAGTATAGTAAAGGGGCGCACCGGGGAGCTGTTTTTT	CASSIVKGRTGELFF
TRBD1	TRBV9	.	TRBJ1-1	TGTGCCAGCAGCGTAGGACAGGGGCGCGGGGCGAACACTGAAGCTTTCTTT	CASSVGQGRGANTEAFF
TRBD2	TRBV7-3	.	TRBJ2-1	TGTGCCAGCAGCTTGGTAGCGGGAGAGTGGGGCAATGAGCAGTTCTTC	CASSLVAGEWGNEQFF